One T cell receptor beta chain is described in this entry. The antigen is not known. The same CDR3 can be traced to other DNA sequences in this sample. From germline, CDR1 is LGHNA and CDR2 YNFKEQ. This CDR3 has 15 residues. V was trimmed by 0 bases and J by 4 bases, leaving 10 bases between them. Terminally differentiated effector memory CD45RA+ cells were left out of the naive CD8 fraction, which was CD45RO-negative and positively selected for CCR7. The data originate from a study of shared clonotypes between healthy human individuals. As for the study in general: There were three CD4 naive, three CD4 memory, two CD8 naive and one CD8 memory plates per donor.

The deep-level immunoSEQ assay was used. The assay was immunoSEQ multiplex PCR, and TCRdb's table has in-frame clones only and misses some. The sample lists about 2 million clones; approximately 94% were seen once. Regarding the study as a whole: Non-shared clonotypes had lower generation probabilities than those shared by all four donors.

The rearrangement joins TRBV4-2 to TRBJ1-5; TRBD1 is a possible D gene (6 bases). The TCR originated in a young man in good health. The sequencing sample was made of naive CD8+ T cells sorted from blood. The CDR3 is CASSQDEGGNQPQHF. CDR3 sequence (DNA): TGTGCCAGCAGCCAAGATGAGGGGGGAAATCAGCCCCAGCATTTT.